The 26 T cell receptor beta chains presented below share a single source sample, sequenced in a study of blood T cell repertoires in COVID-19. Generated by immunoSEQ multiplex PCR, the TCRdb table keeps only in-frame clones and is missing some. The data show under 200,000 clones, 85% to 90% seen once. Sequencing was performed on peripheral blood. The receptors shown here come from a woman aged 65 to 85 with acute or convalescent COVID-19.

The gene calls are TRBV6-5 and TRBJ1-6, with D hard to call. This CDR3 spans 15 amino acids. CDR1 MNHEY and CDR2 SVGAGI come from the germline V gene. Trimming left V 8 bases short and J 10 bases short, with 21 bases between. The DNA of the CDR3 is TGTGCCAGCGAATGGAAGGGAAGCGGGAAATCACCCCTCCACTTT. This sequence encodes CASEWKGSGKSPLHF.

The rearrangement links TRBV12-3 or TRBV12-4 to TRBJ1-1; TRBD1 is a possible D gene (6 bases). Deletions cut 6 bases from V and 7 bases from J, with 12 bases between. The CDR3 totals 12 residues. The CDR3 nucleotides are TGTGCCAGCAGCCTGTTACAGGGTGAAGCTTTCTTT. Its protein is CASSLLQGEAFF.

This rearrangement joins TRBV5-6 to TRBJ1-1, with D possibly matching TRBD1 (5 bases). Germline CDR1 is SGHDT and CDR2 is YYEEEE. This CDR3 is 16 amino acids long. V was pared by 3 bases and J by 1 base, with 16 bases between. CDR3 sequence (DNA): TGTGCCAGCAGCTCTGGGGGGGGGTCCCCGAACACTGAAGCTTTCTTT. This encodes CASSSGGGSPNTEAFF.

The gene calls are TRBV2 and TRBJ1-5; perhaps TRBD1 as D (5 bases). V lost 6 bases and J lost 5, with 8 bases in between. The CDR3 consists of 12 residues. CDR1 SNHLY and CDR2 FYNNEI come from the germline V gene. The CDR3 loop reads CASSLTDQPQHF. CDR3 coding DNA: TGTGCCAGCAGCTTGACAGATCAGCCCCAGCATTTT.

CDR3 sequence (DNA): TGTGCCAGCAGTTTATTACTCCAGGCACCCCTCCACTTT. It codes for CASSLLLQAPLHF. This sequence joins TRBV12-3 or TRBV12-4 and TRBJ1-6; D uncertain. V lost 2 bases, J lost 11 bases, and 10 bases lay in between. The CDR3 runs to 13 residues.

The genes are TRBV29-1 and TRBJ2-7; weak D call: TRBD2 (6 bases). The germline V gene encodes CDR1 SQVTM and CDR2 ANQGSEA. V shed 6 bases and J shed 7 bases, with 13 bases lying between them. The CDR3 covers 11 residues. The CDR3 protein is CSVYSGREQYF. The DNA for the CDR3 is TGCAGCGTGTATAGCGGAAGGGAGCAGTACTTC.

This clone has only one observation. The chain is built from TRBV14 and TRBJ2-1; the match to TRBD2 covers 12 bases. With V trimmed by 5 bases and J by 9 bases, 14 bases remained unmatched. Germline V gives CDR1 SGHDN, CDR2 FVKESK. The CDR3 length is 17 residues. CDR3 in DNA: TGTGCCAGCAGCAAAAGGCCCCTAGCGGGGGGGCCTCTTGAGCAGTTCTTC. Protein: CASSKRPLAGGPLEQFF.

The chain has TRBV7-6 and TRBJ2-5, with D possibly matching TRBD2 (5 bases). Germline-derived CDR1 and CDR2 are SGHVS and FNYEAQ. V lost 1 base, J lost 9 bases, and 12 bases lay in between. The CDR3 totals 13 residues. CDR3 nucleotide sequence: TGTGCCAGCAGCTTAGATCCGGCCGGGGCCCAGTACTTC. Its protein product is CASSLDPAGAQYF.

The CDR3 here is CASSRTRVSYNEQFF. CDR3 nucleotide sequence: TGTGCCAGCAGCCGCACTCGAGTCTCCTACAATGAGCAGTTCTTC. The rearrangement joins TRBV11-3 to TRBJ2-1; D ambiguous. CDR3 length equals 15 residues. V shed 5 bases and J shed 0 bases, with 11 bases lying between them. Germline CDR1 reads SGHNT; CDR2 reads YENEEA.

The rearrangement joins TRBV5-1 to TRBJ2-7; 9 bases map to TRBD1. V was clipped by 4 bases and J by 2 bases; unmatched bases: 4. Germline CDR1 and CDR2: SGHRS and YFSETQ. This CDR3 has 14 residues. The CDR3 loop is CASSNRDRAYEQYF. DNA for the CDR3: TGCGCCAGCAGCAACCGGGACAGGGCCTACGAGCAGTACTTC.

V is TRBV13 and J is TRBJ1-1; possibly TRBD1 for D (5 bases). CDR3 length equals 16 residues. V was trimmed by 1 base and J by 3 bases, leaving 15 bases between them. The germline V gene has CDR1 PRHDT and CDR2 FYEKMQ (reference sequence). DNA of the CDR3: TGTGCCAGCAGCTTAGTCGACCGGGCGGGGGACACTGAAGCTTTCTTT. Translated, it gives CASSLVDRAGDTEAFF.

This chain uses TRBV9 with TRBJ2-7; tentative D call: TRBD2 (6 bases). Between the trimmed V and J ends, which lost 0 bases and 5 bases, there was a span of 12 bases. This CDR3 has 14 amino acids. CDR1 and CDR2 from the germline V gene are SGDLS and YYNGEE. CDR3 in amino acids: CASSVGGTQNEQYF. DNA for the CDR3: TGTGCCAGCAGCGTAGGCGGGACTCAAAACGAGCAGTACTTC.

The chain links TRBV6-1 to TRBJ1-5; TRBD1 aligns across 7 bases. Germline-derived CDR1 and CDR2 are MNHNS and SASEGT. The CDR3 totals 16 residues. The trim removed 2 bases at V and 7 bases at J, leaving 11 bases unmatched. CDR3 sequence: CASSEWPGQIVQPQHF. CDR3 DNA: TGTGCCAGCAGTGAATGGCCGGGACAGATCGTCCAGCCCCAGCATTTT.

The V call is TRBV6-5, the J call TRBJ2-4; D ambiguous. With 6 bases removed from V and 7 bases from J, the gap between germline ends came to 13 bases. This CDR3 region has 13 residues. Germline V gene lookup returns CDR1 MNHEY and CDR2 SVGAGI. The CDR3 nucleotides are TGTGCCAGCAGCCCAGAGGCTCGGAACATTCAGTACTTC. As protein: CASSPEARNIQYF.

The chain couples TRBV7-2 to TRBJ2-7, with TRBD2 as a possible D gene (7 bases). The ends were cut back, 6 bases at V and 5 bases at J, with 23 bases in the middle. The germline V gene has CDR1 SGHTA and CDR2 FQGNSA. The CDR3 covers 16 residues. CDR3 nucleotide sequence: TGTGCCAGCAGTCCAGCGTGGGGGGGGGCTCGGAACGAGCAGTACTTC. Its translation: CASSPAWGGARNEQYF.

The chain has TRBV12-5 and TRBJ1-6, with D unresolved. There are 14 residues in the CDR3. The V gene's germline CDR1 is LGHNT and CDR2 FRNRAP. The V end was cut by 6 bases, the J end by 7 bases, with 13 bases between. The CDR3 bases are TGTGCTAGTGGGGTAGAGGGCTTAAATTCACCCCTCCACTTT. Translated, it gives CASGVEGLNSPLHF.

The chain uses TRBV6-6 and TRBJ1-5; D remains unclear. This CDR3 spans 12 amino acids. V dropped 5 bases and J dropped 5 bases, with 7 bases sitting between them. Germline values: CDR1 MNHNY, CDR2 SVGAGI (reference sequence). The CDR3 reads CASSEADQPQHF. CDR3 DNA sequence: TGTGCCAGCAGTGAGGCGGATCAGCCCCAGCATTTT.

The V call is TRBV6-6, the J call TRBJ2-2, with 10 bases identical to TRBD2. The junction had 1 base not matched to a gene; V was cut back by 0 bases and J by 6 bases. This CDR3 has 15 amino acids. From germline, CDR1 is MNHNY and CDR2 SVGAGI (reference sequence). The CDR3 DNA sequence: TGTGCCAGCAGTTACTCTAGCGGGAGGTCCGGGGAGCTGTTTTTT. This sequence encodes CASSYSSGRSGELFF.

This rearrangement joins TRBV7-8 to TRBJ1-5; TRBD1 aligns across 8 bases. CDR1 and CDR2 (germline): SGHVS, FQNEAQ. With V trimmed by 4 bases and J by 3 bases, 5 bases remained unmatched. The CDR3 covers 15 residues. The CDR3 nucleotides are TGTGCCAGCAGCTCCGGACAGGGAGACAATCAGCCCCAGCATTTT. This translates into CASSSGQGDNQPQHF.

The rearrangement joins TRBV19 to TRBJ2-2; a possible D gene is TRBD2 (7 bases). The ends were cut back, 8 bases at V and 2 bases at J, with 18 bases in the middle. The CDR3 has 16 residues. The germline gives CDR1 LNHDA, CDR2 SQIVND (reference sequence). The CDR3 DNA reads TGTGCCAGTTCTAACCGGGGGGCCCTTAACACCGGGGAGCTGTTTTTT. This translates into CASSNRGALNTGELFF. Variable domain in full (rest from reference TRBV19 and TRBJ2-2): DGGITQSPKYLFRKEGQNVTLSCEQNLNHDAMYWYRQDPGQGLRLIYYSQIVNDFQKGDIAEGYSVSREKKESFPLTVTSAQKNPTAFYLCASSNRGALNTGELFFGEGSRLTVL.

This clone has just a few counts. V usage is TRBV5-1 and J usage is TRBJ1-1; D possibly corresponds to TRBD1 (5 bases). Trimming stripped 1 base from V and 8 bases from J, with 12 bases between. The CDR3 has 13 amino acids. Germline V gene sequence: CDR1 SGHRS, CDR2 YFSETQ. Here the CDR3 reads CASSLYPGVEAFF. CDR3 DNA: TGCGCCAGCAGCTTGTATCCGGGGGTCGAAGCTTTCTTT.

This CDR3 reads CASSPLPGQGLYEQYF. The CDR3 region has the DNA TGTGCCAGCAGCCCTCTACCGGGACAGGGTCTGTACGAGCAGTACTTC. V is TRBV11-2 and J is TRBJ2-7, with 9 bases lining up with TRBD1. The germline CDR1 and CDR2 sequences are SGHAT and FQNNGV. This CDR3 contains 16 residues. Losses at the gene ends were 5 bases for V and 4 bases for J; bases not matched to a gene: 12.

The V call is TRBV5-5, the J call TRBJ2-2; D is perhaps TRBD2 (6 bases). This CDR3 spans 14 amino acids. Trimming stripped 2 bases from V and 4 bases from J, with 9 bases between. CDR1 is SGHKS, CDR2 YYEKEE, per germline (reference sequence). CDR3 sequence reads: CASSFGGSTGELFF. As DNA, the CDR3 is TGTGCCAGCAGCTTCGGAGGGAGCACCGGGGAGCTGTTTTTT.

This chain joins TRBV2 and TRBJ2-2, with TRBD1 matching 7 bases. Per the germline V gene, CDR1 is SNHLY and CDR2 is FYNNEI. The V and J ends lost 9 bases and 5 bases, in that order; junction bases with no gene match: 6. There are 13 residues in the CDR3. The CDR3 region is CASKRGRTGELFF. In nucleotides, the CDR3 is TGTGCCAGTAAAAGGGGGCGGACCGGGGAGCTGTTTTTT.

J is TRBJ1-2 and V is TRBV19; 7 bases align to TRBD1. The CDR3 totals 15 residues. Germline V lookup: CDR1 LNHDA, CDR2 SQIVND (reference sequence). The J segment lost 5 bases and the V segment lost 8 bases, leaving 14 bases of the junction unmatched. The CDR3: CASSRQGAPSYGYTF. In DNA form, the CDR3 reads TGTGCCAGTTCTCGACAGGGAGCGCCTTCGTATGGCTACACCTTC.

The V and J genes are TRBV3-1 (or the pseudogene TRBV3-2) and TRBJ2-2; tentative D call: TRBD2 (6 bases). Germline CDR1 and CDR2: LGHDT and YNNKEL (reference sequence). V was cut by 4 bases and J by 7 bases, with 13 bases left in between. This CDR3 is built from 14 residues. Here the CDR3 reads CASSLKRGLGELFF. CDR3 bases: TGTGCCAGCAGCCTTAAGAGGGGACTCGGGGAGCTGTTTTTT.